Given below is one T cell receptor beta chain in context. Its specificity is unknown. This sample was taken from a study of cytomegalovirus exposure and HLA in healthy donors. Germline CDR1 reads LGHNA; CDR2 reads YSLEER. V trimming: 0 bases; J trimming: 2 bases; junction bases outside the gene matches: 3. CDR3 length: 15 amino acids. General study findings and limits: There were 150 to 200 TCR beta chains listed as cytomegalovirus-associated.

Vbeta (60) and Jbeta (13) primers were used in the PCR. Data came from immunoSEQ multiplex PCR; TCRdb stores just in-frame clones and leaves some out. The sample yields more than 140,000 clones, 60% to 80% seen once. This TCR was sampled from a male donor in good health and CMV-seronegative. The sample taken for sequencing was PBMCs. The J gene is TRBJ1-2, the V gene TRBV4-3; 7 nucleotides align to TRBD1. Written as DNA, the CDR3 is TGCGCCAGCAGCCAAGATCGCAGGGGGAACTATGGCTACACCTTC. Its translation is CASSQDRRGNYGYTF.